This TCR beta chain appears in the sequencing data of a study of cytomegalovirus exposure and HLA in healthy donors. General study results and limits: Highly shared sequence variants in one cluster were likely a sequencing artifact. For TCR beta chains, V- and J-gene trimming was later linked to a missense DCLRE1C variant.

This clone came up a few times. The antigen is not known. Amplification used 60 Vbeta primers and 13 Jbeta primers. Sequenced by immunoSEQ multiplex PCR; TCRdb stores in-frame clones only, minus some. Of more than 80,000 clones in the sample, roughly 80% were seen once. The V end lost 6 bases, the J end lost 0 bases, and 15 bases lay between the germline ends. The CDR3 runs to 15 residues. From germline, CDR1 is SEHNR and CDR2 FQNEAQ (reference sequence). This TCR derives from a man in his fifties or sixties in good health and CMV-seronegative. Sequences were obtained from PBMCs. The chain recombines TRBV7-9 with TRBJ2-7; D might be TRBD2 (5 bases). The CDR3 DNA sequence: TGTGCCAGCAGACCCGGGGATACAAGCTCCTACGAGCAGTACTTC. This encodes CASRPGDTSSYEQYF.